This T cell receptor (beta chain) was profiled in a study of blood T cells in healthy people across ages. Germline CDR1 reads LGHNA; CDR2 reads YSLEER. The CDR3 contains 14 residues. The use of a sample-barcoded 5' primer and a J-beta primer mix characterized a second PCR of roughly 7 to 12 cycles. Each sample yielded at least 3 million CDR3-containing paired-end reads. MiXCR, applied by TCRdb to the 5' RACE reads, yields one record per CDR3 protein. The sample has about 800,000 distinct CDR3 sequences, around 25% seen once. At least ten counts were recorded for this clonotype. The junction and the germline gene differ at one end; a read error may be behind it. This sample was shared with a second study, whose subject was T cells of mothers and their children. That investigation notes: Three healthy Caucasian mothers served as donors, and their six children did as well. Each 15 ul cDNA reaction used approximately 1.5 ug RNA; all RNA was used. Addition of sample barcodes and 2-4 random nucleotides occurred through the M1S primer of the second PCR.

The source is a boy between 5 and 17 years old in good health. V usage is TRBV4-3 and J usage is TRBJ2-7; D is possibly TRBD1 (5 bases). The sample comprised blood. DNA for the CDR3: TGTGCCAGCAGCCAAGACAGATCCTCCTACGAGCAGTACTTC. It yields the protein CASSQDRSSYEQYF.